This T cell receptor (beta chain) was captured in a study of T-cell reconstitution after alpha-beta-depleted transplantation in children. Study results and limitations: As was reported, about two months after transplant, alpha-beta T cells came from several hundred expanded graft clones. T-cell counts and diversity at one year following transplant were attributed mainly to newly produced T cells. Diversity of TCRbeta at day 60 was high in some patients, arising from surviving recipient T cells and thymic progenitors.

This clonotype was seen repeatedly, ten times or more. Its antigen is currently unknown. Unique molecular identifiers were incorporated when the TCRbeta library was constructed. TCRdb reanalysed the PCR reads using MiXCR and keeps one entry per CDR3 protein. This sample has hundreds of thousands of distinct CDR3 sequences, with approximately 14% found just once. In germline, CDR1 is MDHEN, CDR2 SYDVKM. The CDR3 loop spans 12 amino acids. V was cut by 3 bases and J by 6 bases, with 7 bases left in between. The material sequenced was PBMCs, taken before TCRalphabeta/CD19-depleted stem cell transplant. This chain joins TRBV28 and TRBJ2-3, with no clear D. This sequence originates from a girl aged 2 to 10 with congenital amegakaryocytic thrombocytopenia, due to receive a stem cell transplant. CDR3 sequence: CASSFPRDTQYF. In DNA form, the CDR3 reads TGTGCCAGCAGTTTCCCAAGGGATACGCAGTATTTT.